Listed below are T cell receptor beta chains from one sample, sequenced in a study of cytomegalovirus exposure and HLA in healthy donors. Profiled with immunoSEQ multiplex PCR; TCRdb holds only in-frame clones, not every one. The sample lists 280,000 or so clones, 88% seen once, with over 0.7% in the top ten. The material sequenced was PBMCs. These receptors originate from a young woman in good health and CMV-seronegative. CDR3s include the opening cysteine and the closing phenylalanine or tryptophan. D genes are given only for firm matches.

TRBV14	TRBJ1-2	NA	CASSQVRNYGYTF
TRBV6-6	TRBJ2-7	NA	CASSRIAGTLSYEQYF
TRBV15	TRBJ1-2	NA	CATSRQGYGYTF
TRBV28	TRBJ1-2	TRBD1	CASSGLSGGSGYTF
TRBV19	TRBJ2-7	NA	CASSMSGHLFYEQYF
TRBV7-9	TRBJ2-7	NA	CASSFLDSNGAYEQYF
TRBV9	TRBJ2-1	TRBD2	CASSVGSSGRDNEQFF
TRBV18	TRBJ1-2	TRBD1	CASSRTGDGYTF
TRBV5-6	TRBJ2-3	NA	CASSLPDTDTQYF
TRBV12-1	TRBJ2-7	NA	CASSLNTGLSGRGIREQYF
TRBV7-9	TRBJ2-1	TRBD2	CASDWGGNNEQFF
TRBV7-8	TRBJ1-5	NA	CASSLLGQGYYYTNQPQHF
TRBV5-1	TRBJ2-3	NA	CASSLSGGLSTDTQYF
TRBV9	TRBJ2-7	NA	CASSVVDSLWDEQYF
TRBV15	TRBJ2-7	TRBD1	CATSGEQGEQYF
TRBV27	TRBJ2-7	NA	CASSPGLSGEQYF
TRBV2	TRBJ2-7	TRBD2	CASRATSGSSLAEQYF